This T cell receptor (beta chain) comes out of a study of T cells after yellow fever vaccination. Germline CDR1 is KGHSY and CDR2 is FQNENV. Between the trimmed V and J ends, which lost 4 bases and 6 bases, there was a span of 19 bases. The CDR3 spans 15 residues. This clonotype has ten or more counts. TCRdb itself ran the 5' RACE reads through MiXCR, one entry per CDR3 protein. The sample includes a few hundred thousand distinct CDR3 sequences, over 3% seen only once; the top ten take approximately 18%. The chain links TRBV16 to TRBJ2-7, with D possibly being TRBD2 (6 bases). Sequencing used PBMCs, obtained 15 days after the yellow fever booster vaccination. The clonotype was recovered from a young man who received the YFV17D yellow fever vaccine. CDR3 sequence reads: CASSPRGEGGGEQYF. CDR3 bases: TGTGCCAGCAGCCCACGAGGAGAGGGAGGTGGCGAGCAGTACTTC.